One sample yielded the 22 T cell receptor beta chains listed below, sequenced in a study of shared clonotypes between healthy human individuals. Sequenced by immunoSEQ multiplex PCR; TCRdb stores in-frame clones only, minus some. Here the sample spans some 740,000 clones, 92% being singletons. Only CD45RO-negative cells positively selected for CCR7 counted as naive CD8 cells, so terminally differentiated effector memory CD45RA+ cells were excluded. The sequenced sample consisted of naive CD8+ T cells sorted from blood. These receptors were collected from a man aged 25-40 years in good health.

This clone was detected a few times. The CDR3 is CASSVPGPTNSYEQYF. The CDR3 nucleotides read TGTGCCAGCAGTGTACCCGGACCGACGAACTCCTACGAGCAGTACTTC. The chain carries TRBV25-1 and TRBJ2-7, with D unclear. CDR3 length: 16 residues. Trimming removed 4 bases at V and 0 bases at J, with 16 bases between. CDR1 and CDR2 from the germline V gene are MGHDK and SYGVNS.

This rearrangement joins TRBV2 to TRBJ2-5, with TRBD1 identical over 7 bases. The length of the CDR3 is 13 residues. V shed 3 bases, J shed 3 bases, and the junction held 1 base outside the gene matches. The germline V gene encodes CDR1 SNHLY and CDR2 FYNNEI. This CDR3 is CASSDDREETQYF. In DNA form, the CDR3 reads TGTGCCAGCAGTGACGACAGGGAAGAGACCCAGTACTTC.

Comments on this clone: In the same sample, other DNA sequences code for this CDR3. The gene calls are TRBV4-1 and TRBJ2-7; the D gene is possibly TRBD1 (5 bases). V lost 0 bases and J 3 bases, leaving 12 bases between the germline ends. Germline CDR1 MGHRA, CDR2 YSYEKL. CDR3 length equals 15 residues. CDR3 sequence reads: CASSQELGPLYEQYF. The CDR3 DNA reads TGCGCCAGCAGCCAAGAACTGGGGCCCCTCTACGAGCAGTACTTC.

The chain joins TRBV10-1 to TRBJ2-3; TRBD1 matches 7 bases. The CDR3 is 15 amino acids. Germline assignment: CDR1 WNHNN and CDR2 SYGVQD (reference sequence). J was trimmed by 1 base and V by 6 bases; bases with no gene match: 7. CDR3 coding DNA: TGCGCCAGCAGCCCCCGGGACAGCCGCACAGATACGCAGTATTTT. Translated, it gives CASSPRDSRTDTQYF.

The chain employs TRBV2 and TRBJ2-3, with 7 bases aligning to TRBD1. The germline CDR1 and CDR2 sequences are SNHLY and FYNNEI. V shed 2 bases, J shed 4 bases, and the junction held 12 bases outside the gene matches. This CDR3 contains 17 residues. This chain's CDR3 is CASSEREGTVFPDTQYF. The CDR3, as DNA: TGTGCCAGCAGTGAAAGAGAAGGGACAGTTTTTCCAGATACGCAGTATTTT.

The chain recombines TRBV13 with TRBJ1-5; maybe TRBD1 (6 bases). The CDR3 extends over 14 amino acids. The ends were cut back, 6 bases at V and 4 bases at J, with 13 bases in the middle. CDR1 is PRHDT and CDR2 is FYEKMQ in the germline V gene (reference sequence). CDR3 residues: CASSRGGKNQPQHF. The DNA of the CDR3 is TGTGCCAGCAGTAGAGGGGGGAAAAATCAGCCCCAGCATTTT.

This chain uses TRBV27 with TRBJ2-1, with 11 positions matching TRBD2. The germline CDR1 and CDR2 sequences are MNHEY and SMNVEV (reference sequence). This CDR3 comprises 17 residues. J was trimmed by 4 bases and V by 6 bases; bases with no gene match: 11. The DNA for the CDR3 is TGTGCCAGCAGCTTGATGGCCGGGACTAGCGGTTACAATGAGCAGTTCTTC. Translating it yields CASSLMAGTSGYNEQFF.

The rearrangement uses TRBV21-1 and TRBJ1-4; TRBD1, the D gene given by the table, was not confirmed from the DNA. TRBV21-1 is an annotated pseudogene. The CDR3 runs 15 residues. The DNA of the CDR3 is TGTGCCAGCAGCTTACGACAGGGGGATAATGAAAAACTGTTTTTT. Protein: CASSLRQGDNEKLFF.

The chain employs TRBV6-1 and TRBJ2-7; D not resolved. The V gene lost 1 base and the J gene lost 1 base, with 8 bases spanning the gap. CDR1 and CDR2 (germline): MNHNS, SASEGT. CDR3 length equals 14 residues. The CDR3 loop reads CASSEVALSYEQYF. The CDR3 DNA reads TGTGCCAGCAGTGAAGTCGCGCTATCCTACGAGCAGTACTTC.

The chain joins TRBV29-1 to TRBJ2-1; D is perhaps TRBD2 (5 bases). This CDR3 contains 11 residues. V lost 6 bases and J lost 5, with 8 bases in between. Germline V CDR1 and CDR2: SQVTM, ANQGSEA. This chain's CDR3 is CSVWRHNEQFF. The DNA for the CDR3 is TGCAGCGTCTGGAGGCACAATGAGCAGTTCTTC.

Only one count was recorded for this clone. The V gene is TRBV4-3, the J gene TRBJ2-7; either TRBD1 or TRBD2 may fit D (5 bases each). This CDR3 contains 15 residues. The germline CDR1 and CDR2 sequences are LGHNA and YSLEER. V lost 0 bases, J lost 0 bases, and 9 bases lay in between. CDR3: CASSQEGESSYEQYF. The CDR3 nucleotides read TGCGCCAGCAGCCAAGAGGGGGAGAGCTCCTACGAGCAGTACTTC.

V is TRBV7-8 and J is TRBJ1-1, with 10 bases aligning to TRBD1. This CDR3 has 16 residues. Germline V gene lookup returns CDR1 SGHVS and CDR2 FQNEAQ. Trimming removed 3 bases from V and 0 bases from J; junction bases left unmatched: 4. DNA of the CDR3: TGTGCCAGCAGCTTGGTGGGACAGGGGATGAACACTGAAGCTTTCTTT. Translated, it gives CASSLVGQGMNTEAFF.

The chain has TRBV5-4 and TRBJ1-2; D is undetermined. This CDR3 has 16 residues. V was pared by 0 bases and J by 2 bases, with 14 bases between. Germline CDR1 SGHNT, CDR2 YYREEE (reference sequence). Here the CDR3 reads CASSLASREVNYGYTF. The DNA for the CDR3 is TGTGCCAGCAGCTTGGCTTCAAGGGAGGTAAACTATGGCTACACCTTC.

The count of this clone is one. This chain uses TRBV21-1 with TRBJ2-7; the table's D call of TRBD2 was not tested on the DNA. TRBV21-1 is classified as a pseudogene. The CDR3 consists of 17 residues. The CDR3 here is CASSKMTPGGSNHEQYF. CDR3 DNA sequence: TGTGCCAGCAGCAAAATGACCCCCGGGGGGTCAAACCACGAGCAGTACTTC.

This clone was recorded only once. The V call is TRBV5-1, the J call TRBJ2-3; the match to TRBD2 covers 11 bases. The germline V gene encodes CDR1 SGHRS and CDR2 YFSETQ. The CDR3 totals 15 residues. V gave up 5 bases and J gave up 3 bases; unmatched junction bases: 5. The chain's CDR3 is CASSPSGGLTDTQYF. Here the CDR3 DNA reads TGCGCCAGCAGTCCTAGCGGGGGGCTGACAGATACGCAGTATTTT.

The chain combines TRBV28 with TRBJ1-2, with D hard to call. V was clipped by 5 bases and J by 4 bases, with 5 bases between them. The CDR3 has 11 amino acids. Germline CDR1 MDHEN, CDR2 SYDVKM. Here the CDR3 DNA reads TGTGCCAGCAGTGCCCGCTATGGCTACACCTTC. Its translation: CASSARYGYTF.

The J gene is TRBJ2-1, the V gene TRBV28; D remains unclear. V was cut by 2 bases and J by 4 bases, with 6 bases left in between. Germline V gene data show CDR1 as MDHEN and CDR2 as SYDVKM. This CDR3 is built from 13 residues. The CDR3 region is CASSLGAYNEQFF. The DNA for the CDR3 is TGTGCCAGCAGTTTAGGAGCTTACAATGAGCAGTTCTTC.

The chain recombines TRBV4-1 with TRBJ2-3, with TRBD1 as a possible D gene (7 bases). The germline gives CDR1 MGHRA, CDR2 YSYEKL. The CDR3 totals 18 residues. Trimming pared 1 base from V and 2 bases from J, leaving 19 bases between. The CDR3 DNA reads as TGCGCCAGCAGCCAAGCTCAGTCGAGACAGGGACTCACAGATACGCAGTATTTT. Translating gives CASSQAQSRQGLTDTQYF.

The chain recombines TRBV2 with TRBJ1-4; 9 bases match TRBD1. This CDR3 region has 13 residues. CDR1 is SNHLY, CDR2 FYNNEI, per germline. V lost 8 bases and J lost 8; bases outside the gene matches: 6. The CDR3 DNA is TGTGCCAGCCGGGACAGGGAGGACGAAAAACTGTTTTTT. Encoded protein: CASRDREDEKLFF.

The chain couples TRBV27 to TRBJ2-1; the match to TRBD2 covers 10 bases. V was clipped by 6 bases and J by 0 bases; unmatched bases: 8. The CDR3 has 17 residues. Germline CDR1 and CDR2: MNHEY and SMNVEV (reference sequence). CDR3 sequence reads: CASSSRLAGSSYNEQFF. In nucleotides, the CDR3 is TGTGCCAGCAGCTCCCGACTAGCGGGCAGCTCCTACAATGAGCAGTTCTTC.

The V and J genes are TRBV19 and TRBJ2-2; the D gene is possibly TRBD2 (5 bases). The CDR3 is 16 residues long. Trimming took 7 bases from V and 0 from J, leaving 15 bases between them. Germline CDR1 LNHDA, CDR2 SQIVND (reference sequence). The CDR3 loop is CASTPLGLANTGELFF. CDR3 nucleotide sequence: TGTGCCAGTACCCCCCTTGGACTGGCGAACACCGGGGAGCTGTTTTTT.

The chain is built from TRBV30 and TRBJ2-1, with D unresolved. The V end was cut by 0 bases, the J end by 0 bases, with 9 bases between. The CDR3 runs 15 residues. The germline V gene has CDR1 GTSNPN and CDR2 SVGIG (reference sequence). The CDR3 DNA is TGTGCCTGGAGTGTAGGATCAAACTCCTACAATGAGCAGTTCTTC. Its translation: CAWSVGSNSYNEQFF.